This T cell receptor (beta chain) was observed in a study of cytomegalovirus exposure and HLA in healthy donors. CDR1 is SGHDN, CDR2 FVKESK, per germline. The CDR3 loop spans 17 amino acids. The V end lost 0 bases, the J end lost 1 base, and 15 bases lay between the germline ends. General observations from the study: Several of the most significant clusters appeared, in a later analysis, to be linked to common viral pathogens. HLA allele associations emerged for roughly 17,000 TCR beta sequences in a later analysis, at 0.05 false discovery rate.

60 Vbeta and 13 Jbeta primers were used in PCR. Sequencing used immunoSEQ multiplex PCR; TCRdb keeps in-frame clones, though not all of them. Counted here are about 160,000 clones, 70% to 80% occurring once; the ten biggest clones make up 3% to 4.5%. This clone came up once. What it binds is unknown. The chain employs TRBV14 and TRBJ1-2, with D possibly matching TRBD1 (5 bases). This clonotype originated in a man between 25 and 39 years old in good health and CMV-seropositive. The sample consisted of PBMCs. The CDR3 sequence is CASSQDWTPDSNYGYTF. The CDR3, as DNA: TGTGCCAGCAGCCAAGATTGGACACCCGACAGTAACTATGGCTACACCTTC.